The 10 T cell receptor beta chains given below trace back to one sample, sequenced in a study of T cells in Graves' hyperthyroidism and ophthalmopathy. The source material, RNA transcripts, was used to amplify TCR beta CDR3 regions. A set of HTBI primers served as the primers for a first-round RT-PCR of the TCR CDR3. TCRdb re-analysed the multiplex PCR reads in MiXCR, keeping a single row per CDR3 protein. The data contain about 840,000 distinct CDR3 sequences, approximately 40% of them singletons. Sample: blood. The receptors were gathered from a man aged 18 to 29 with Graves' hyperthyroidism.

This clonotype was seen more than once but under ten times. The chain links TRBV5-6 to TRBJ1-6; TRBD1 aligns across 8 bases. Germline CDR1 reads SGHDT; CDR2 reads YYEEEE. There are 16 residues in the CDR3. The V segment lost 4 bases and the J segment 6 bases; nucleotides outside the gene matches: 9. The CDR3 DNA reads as TGTGCCAGCAGCCTACCACAGGGGGATCCTAATTCACCCCTCCACTTT. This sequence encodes CASSLPQGDPNSPLHF.

CDR3 loop: CASSYSREVETQYF. DNA for the CDR3: TGTGCCAGCAGTTACTCGAGGGAAGTTGAGACCCAGTACTTC. The chain has TRBV6-1 and TRBJ2-5; perhaps TRBD2 as D (5 bases). This CDR3 spans 14 amino acids. Trimming stripped 5 bases from V and 5 bases from J, with 15 bases between. Germline V gene sequence: CDR1 MNHNS, CDR2 SASEGT.

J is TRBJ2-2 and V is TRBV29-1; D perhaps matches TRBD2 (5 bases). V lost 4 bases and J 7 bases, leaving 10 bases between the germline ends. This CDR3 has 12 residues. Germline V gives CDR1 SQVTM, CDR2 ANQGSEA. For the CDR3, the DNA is TGCAGCGTTGTATCGGGGATCGGGGAGCTGTTTTTT. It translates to CSVVSGIGELFF.

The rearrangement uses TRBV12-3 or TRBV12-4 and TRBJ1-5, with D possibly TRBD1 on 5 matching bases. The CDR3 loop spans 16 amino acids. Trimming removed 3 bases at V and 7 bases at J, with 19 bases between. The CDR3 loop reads CASSLGEGIADQPQHF. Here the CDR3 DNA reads TGTGCCAGCAGTTTGGGGGAGGGAATAGCAGACCAGCCCCAGCATTTT.

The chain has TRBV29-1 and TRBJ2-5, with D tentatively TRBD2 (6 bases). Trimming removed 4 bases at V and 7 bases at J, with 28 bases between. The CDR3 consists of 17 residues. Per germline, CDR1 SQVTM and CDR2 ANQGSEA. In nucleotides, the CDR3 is TGCAGCGTTGCGACCCCCTTGCGGGGCCACTTAGTCGGGACCCAGTACTTC. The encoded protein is CSVATPLRGHLVGTQYF.

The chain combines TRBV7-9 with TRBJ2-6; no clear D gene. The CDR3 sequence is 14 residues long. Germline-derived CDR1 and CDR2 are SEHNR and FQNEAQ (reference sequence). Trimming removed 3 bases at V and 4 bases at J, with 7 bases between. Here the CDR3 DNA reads TGTGCCAGCAGCTTTATGATGGGGGCCAACGTCCTGACTTTC. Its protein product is CASSFMMGANVLTF.

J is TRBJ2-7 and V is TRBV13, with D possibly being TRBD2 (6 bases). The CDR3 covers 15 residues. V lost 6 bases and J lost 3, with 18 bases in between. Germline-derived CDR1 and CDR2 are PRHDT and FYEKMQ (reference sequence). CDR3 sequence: CASSQHDRGFYEQYF. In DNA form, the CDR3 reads TGTGCCAGCAGTCAACACGACCGGGGGTTCTACGAGCAGTACTTC.

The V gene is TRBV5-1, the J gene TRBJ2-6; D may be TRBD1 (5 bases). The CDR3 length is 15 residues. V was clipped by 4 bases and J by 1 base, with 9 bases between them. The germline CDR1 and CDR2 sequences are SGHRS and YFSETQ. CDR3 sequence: CASSDSHSGANVLTF. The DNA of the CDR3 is TGCGCCAGCAGCGACAGCCATTCTGGGGCCAACGTCCTGACTTTC.

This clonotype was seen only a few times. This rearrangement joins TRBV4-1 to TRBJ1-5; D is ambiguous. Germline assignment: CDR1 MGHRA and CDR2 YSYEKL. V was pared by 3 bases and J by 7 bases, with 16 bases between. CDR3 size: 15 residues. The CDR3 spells CASSQGWGGGQPQHF. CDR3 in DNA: TGCGCCAGCAGCCAGGGGTGGGGAGGCGGCCAGCCCCAGCATTTT.

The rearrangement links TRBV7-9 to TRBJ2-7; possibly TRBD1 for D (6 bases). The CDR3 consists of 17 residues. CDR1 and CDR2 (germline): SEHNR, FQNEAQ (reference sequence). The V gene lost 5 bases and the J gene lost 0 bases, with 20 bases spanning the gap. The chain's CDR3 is CASSLQGRASSSYEQYF. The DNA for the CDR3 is TGTGCCAGCAGCCTCCAGGGGAGAGCGTCGAGCTCCTACGAGCAGTACTTC.